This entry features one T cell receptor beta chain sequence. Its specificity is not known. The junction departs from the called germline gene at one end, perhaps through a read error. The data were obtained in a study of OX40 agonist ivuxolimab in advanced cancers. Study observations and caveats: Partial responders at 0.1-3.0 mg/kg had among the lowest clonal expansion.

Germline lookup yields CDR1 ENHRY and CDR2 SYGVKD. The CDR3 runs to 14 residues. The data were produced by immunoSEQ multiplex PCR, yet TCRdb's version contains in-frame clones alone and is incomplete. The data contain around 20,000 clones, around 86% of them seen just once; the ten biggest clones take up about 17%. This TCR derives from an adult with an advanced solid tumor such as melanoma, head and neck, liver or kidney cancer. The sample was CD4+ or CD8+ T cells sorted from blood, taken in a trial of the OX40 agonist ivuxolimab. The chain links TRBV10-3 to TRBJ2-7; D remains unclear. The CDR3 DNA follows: TGTGCCAGCAGTTACTTCGGCTTTGGTTACGAGCAGTACTTC. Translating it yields CASSYFGFGYEQYF.